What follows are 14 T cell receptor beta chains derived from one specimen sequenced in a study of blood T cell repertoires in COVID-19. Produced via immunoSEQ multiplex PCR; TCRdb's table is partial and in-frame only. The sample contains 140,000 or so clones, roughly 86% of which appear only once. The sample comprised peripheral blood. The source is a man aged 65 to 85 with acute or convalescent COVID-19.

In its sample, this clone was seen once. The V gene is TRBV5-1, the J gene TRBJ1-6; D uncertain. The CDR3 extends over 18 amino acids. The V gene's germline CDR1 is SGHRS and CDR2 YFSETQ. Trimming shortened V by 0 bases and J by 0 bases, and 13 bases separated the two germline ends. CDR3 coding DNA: TGCGCCAGCAGCTTGGAGCGAAGTGGGAGCTCCTATAATTCACCCCTCCACTTT. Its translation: CASSLERSGSSYNSPLHF.

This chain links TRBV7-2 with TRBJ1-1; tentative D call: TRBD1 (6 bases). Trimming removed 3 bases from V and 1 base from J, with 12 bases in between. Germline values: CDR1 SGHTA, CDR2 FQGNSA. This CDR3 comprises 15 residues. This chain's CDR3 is CASSLAGAKNTEAFF. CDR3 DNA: TGTGCCAGCAGCTTGGCGGGGGCAAAGAACACTGAAGCTTTCTTT.

The chain's CDR3 is CASSQEASGRGYRETQYF. DNA of the CDR3: TGCGCCAGCAGCCAAGAGGCTAGCGGGAGGGGATATCGAGAGACCCAGTACTTC. This sequence joins TRBV4-1 and TRBJ2-5; 12 positions agree with TRBD2. The CDR3 has 18 residues. The junction had 9 bases not matched to a gene; V was cut back by 0 bases and J by 4 bases. CDR1 and CDR2 (germline): MGHRA, YSYEKL.

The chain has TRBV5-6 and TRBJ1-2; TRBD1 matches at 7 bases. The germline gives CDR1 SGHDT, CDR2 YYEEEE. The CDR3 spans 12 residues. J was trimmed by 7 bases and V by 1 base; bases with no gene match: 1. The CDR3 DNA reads TGTGCCAGCAGCTTGAGGGGGCCTGGCTACACCTTC. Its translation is CASSLRGPGYTF.

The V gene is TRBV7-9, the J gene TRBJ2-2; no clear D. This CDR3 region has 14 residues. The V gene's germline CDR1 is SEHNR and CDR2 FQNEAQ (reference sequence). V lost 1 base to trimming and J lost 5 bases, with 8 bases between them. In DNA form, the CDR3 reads TGTGCCAGCAGCTTAGGTAGTGAGACCGGGGAGCTGTTTTTT. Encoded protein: CASSLGSETGELFF.

The CDR3 nucleotides are TGTGCCAGCAGCTACCGACAGATGCTGAACACTGAAGCTTTCTTT. It translates to CASSYRQMLNTEAFF. The chain recombines TRBV11-2 with TRBJ1-1, with D tentatively TRBD1 (5 bases). The CDR3 has 15 residues. The V and J ends lost 4 bases and 0 bases respectively, with 12 bases between them. Germline values: CDR1 SGHAT, CDR2 FQNNGV.

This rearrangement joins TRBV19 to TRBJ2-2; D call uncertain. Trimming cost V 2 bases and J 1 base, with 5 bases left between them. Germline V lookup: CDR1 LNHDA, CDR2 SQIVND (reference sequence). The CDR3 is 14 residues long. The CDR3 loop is CASSISENTGELFF. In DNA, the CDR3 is TGTGCCAGTAGTATAAGCGAGAACACCGGGGAGCTGTTTTTT.

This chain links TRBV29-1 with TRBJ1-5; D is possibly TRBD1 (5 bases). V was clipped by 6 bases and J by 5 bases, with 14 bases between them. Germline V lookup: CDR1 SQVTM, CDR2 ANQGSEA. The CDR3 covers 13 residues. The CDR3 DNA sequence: TGCAGCGTGGGGGGAGGGTCCCATCAGCCCCAGCATTTT. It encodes CSVGGGSHQPQHF.

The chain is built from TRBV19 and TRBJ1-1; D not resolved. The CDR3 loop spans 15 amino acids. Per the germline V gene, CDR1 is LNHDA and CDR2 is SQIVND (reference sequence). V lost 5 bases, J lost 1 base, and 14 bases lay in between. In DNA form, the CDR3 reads TGTGCCAGTAGTGCTCAGGCTGAGGGGAACACTGAAGCTTTCTTT. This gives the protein CASSAQAEGNTEAFF.

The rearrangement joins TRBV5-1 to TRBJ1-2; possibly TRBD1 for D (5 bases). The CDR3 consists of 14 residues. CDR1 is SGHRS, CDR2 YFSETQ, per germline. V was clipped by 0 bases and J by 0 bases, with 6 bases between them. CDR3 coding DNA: TGCGCCAGCAGCTTGGGACAGCCTAACTATGGCTACACCTTC. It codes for CASSLGQPNYGYTF.

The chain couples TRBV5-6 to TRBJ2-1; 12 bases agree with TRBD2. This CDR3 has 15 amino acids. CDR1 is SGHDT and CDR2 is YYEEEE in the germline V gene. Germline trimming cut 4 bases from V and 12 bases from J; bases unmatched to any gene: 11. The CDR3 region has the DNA TGTGCCAGCAGCCCTACTAGCGGGAGGCCCCGGGGGCAGTTCTTC. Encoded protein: CASSPTSGRPRGQFF.

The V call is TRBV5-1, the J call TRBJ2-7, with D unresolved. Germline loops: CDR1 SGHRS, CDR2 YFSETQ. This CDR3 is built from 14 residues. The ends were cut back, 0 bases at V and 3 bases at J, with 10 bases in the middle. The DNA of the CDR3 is TGCGCCAGCAGCTTGGATCAGGAACGCTACGAGCAGTACTTC. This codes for CASSLDQERYEQYF.

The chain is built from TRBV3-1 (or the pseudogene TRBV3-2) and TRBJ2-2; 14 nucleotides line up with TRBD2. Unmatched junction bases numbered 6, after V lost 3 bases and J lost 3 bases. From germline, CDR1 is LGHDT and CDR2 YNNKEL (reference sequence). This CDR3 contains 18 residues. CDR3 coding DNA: TGTGCCAGCAGCCAGACTAGCGGGAGGGCTAGGGACACCGGGGAGCTGTTTTTT. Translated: CASSQTSGRARDTGELFF.

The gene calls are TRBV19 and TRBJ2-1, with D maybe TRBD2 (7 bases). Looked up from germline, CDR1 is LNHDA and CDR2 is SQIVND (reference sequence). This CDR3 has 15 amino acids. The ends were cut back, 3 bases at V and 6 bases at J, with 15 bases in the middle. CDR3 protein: CASSMSAGAGNEQFF. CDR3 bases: TGTGCCAGTAGTATGTCGGCGGGGGCAGGCAATGAGCAGTTCTTC.